The clone carrying this TCR beta chain came up many times. Its antigen is not known. This CDR3 is built from 18 residues. Germline CDR1 SGHAT, CDR2 FQNNGV. V lost 4 bases to trimming and J lost 0 bases, with 22 bases between them. Amplified TCR beta CDR3 regions derived from RNA transcripts. The primer set for the first-round RT-PCR of the TCR CDR3 was HTBI. TCRdb processed the multiplex PCR reads anew with MiXCR; each CDR3 protein has one entry. Among 540,000 or so distinct CDR3 sequences, under 60% were seen once, and the ten largest hold around 19%. A patient was excluded if there was uncontrolled infection, other autoimmune disease, pregnancy or lactation. This record comes from a study of T cells in Graves' hyperthyroidism and ophthalmopathy. General study points: Separating ophthalmopathy from stable hyperthyroidism was achieved by a 13 V-J model. Most thyroid clonotypes expanded above 0.001 appeared in blood too.

This TCR was sampled from an adult woman with Graves' disease, either hyperthyroidism or ophthalmopathy (not recorded which). The chain combines TRBV11-2 with TRBJ2-7; D unclear. The sequencing sample was made of peripheral blood or thyroid tissue (not recorded which). The CDR3 DNA is TGTGCCAGCAGCTCGCCCATCCTCCTTAAAAGTGGCTCCTACGAGCAGTACTTC. This encodes CASSSPILLKSGSYEQYF.